The 6 T cell receptor beta chains listed next were all sequenced from one sample in a study of shared clonotypes between healthy human individuals. The data were produced by immunoSEQ multiplex PCR, yet TCRdb's version contains in-frame clones alone and is incomplete. The data show about 2,500,000 clones, roughly nine tenths seen once. Sequenced input: naive CD4+ T cells sorted from blood. Specified subset: CD45RA+ positively selected. The receptors here all came from a man between 18 and 29 years old in good health.

V and J are TRBV10-3 and TRBJ1-6; D possibly corresponds to TRBD1 (5 bases). The CDR3 covers 16 residues. V was clipped by 9 bases and J by 8 bases, with 23 bases between them. CDR1 and CDR2 from the germline V gene are ENHRY and SYGVKD. In DNA, the CDR3 is TGTGCCATTGAACAACTGTGGGCAGGGAGGCATTCACCCCTCCACTTT. Its protein product is CAIEQLWAGRHSPLHF.

The rearrangement links TRBV6-5 to TRBJ1-2, with D perhaps TRBD1 (5 bases). The germline V gene encodes CDR1 MNHEY and CDR2 SVGAGI. V lost 0 bases and J lost 1, with 6 bases in between. CDR3 size: 14 residues. CDR3 residues: CASSYSGLNYGYTF. The CDR3 DNA sequence: TGTGCCAGCAGTTACTCGGGGCTTAACTATGGCTACACCTTC.

This sequence joins TRBV18 and TRBJ1-5, with D tentatively TRBD1 (5 bases). V lost 1 base and J 5 bases, leaving 12 bases between the germline ends. Germline V gives CDR1 KGHSH, CDR2 LQKENI. The length of the CDR3 is 15 residues. CDR3 bases: TGTGCCAGCTCACCACAGGCAGGGCGGGATCAGCCCCAGCATTTT. Encoded protein: CASSPQAGRDQPQHF.

The chain couples TRBV5-4 to TRBJ1-5; D gene unclear. V lost 3 bases to trimming and J lost 0 bases, with 7 bases between them. The CDR3 runs to 14 residues. The germline V gene encodes CDR1 SGHNT and CDR2 YYREEE (reference sequence). The CDR3 loop is CASSYGLSNQPQHF. The CDR3 nucleotides are TGTGCCAGCAGCTACGGCCTTAGCAATCAGCCCCAGCATTTT.

The chain carries TRBV14 and TRBJ2-7; 12 nucleotides agree with TRBD2. Per germline, CDR1 SGHDN and CDR2 FVKESK. The V and J ends lost 4 bases and 5 bases, in that order; junction bases with no gene match: 6. This CDR3 has 15 residues. CDR3 amino acids: CASSPTSGREDEQYF. In DNA form, the CDR3 reads TGTGCCAGCAGCCCGACTAGCGGGAGAGAGGACGAGCAGTACTTC.

The J gene is TRBJ2-2, the V gene TRBV10-3; D not certain. V dropped 3 bases and J dropped 6 bases, with 8 bases sitting between them. The germline V gene encodes CDR1 ENHRY and CDR2 SYGVKD. The CDR3 contains 13 residues. In DNA form, the CDR3 reads TGTGCCATCAGTGACCGAGACGCCGGGGAGCTGTTTTTT. It codes for CAISDRDAGELFF.